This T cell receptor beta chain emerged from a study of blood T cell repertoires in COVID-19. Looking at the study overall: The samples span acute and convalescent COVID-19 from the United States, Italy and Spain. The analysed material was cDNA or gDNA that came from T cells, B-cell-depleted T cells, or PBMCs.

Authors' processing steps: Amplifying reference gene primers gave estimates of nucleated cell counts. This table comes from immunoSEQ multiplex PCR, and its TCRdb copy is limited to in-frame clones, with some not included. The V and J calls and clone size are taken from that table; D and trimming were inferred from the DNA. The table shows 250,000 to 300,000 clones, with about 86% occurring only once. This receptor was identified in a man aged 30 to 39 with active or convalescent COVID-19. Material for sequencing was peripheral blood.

The CDR3 nucleotides are TGTGCCAGCTCGCCCAGACAGGGGAGCTCCTATAATTCACCCCTCCACTTT. Translated, it gives CASSPRQGSSYNSPLHF. This chain links TRBV18 with TRBJ1-6; TRBD1 matches 8 bases. CDR1 KGHSH and CDR2 LQKENI come from the germline V gene. The CDR3 is 17 residues long. V shed 6 bases and J 0 bases; nucleotides not matched to a gene: 7.